The 7 T cell receptor beta chains given below trace back to one sample, sequenced in a study of control samples from healthy donors and cancer patients. Profiled with immunoSEQ multiplex PCR; TCRdb holds only in-frame clones, not every one. In the table there are roughly 90,000 clones, less than 90% of which are singletons. The sequencing sample was made of PBMCs. The receptors come from a woman in her forties or fifties with colorectal cancer.

This clone was found a few times. This chain uses TRBV6-2 or TRBV6-3 with TRBJ2-7; TRBD2 aligns across 13 bases. J was trimmed by 4 bases and V by 5 bases; bases with no gene match: 8. Germline V gene sequence: CDR1 MNHEY, CDR2 SVGEGT. This CDR3 is 16 amino acids long. CDR3 DNA sequence: TGTGCCAGCAGTCACCGACTAGCGGGGGGCAGTTACGAGCAGTACGTC. Encoded protein: CASSHRLAGGSYEQYV.

The chain has TRBV7-2 and TRBJ2-5; 12 bases are shared with TRBD2. Germline loops: CDR1 SGHTA, CDR2 FQGNSA. The V gene end was trimmed by 2 bases and the J gene end by 2 bases; junction bases not matched to a gene: 0. The CDR3 consists of 15 residues. CDR3 residues: CASSLLAGGQETQYF. CDR3 bases: TGTGCCAGCAGCTTACTAGCGGGGGGGCAAGAGACCCAGTACTTC.

The chain links TRBV7-2 to TRBJ2-1; TRBD1 matches at 10 bases. The CDR3 has 16 residues. Germline values: CDR1 SGHTA, CDR2 FQGNSA. V trimming: 5 bases; J trimming: 3 bases; junction bases outside the gene matches: 7. The CDR3 loop is CASSVRDRGIYNEQFF. CDR3 DNA sequence: TGTGCCAGCAGCGTTCGGGACAGGGGCATCTACAATGAGCAGTTCTTC. The complete variable domain, with remaining parts taken from reference TRBV7-2 and TRBJ2-1, reads GAGVSQSPSNKVTEKGKDVELRCDPISGHTALYWYRQSLGQGLEFLIYFQGNSAPDKSGLPSDRFSAERTGGSVSTLTIQRTQQEDSAVYLCASSVRDRGIYNEQFFGPGTRLTVL.

The genes are TRBV7-8 and TRBJ2-2; 7 bases agree with TRBD1. CDR3 size: 19 residues. V lost 3 bases, J lost 5 bases, and 18 bases stayed unmatched. Germline CDR1 is SGHVS and CDR2 is FQNEAQ. The CDR3 coding sequence is TGTGCCAGCAGCTTCTTTAGCGTTAAAAGACAGGGAAGGACCGGGGAGCTGTTTTTT. Translating gives CASSFFSVKRQGRTGELFF. Drawing the rest from reference TRBV7-8 and TRBJ2-2, the complete variable domain is GAGVSQSPRYKVAKRGQDVALRCDPISGHVSLFWYQQALGQGPEFLTYFQNEAQLDKSGLPSDRFFAERPEGSVSTLKIQRTQQEDSAVYLCASSFFSVKRQGRTGELFFGEGSRLTVL.

This clone occurred once. The chain links TRBV10-2 to TRBJ1-4; TRBD1 matches 9 bases. Germline V gene lookup returns CDR1 WSHSY and CDR2 SAAADI. The CDR3 has 12 amino acids. V dropped 7 bases and J dropped 8; count of bases not matched to a gene: 2. The CDR3 sequence is CASTGQGEKLFF. In DNA form, the CDR3 reads TGCGCCAGCACAGGACAGGGGGAAAAACTGTTTTTT.

This chain uses TRBV12-3 or TRBV12-4 with TRBJ1-2, with 9 nucleotides matching TRBD1. This CDR3 comprises 12 residues. V dropped 8 bases and J dropped 7; count of bases not matched to a gene: 5. CDR3 in amino acids: CASCQGQGGYTF. CDR3 in DNA: TGTGCCAGCTGCCAGGGACAGGGTGGCTACACCTTC.

CDR3 coding DNA: TGTGCCAGCAGTGGGCAGGGGGCGAACTATGGCTACACCTTC. It is translated as CASSGQGANYGYTF. The V call is TRBV28, the J call TRBJ1-2; 8 bases line up with TRBD1. The trim removed 5 bases at V and 2 bases at J, leaving 4 bases unmatched. In germline, CDR1 is MDHEN, CDR2 SYDVKM. The length of the CDR3 is 14 residues.